These 8 T cell receptor beta chains share one sample of origin, sequenced in a study of T-cell memory formation after mild COVID-19. TCRdb reprocessed the 5' RACE reads with MiXCR, giving one entry per CDR3 protein. Counted here are a few hundred thousand distinct CDR3 sequences, roughly 20% occurring once; the ten biggest clones make up about 21%. Sequencing used PBMCs or a T cell subset sorted from them (not recorded which). The receptors were gathered from a man younger than 35 who had mild COVID-19 (a few samples of this study predate the infection). Cell type and time point are not known.

This clonotype was recorded a few times. This clone may be a read error of a much larger clone one base away. The V gene is TRBV7-6, the J gene TRBJ2-5; 11 positions agree with TRBD2. V lost 1 base and J lost 4; bases outside the gene matches: 2. Germline V gene data show CDR1 as SGHVS and CDR2 as FNYEAQ. CDR3 size: 15 residues. CDR3 region: CASSLVAGGLETQYF. For the CDR3, the DNA is TGTGCCAGCAGCTTAGTAGCGGGGGGGCTAGAGACCCAGTACTTC.

This chain uses TRBV3-1 with TRBJ2-3; 11 nucleotides match TRBD2. Germline CDR1 is LGHDT and CDR2 is YNNKEL (reference sequence). Trimming took 4 bases from V and 5 from J; bases not matched to a gene: 11. CDR3 length: 17 residues. The CDR3 protein is CASSLGSASGGLDTQYF. In DNA form, the CDR3 reads TGTGCCAGCAGCCTAGGGTCCGCTAGCGGGGGGTTAGATACGCAGTATTTT.

V is TRBV3-2 and J is TRBJ1-2; the D call of TRBD1 is as the table states it, not checked on the DNA. TRBV3-2 is termed a pseudogene. This CDR3 is 15 amino acids long. CDR3 residues: CASSQDQGGGYGYTF. DNA for the CDR3: TGTGCCAGCAGCCAAGACCAGGGCGGTGGCTATGGCTACACCTTC.

Only a few counts were recorded for this clonotype. The V call is TRBV7-9, the J call TRBJ1-1; 7 bases line up with TRBD1. The trim removed 6 bases at V and 1 base at J, leaving 5 bases unmatched. Per germline, CDR1 SEHNR and CDR2 FQNEAQ (reference sequence). CDR3 length equals 14 residues. The CDR3 spells CASSRWDRNTEAFF. CDR3 nucleotide sequence: TGTGCCAGCAGTCGCTGGGACAGGAACACTGAAGCTTTCTTT.

This clonotype has more than one count but fewer than ten. The rearrangement joins TRBV11-2 to TRBJ2-2, with D possibly matching TRBD2 (6 bases). V lost 2 bases to trimming and J lost 6 bases, with 10 bases between them. Germline-derived CDR1 and CDR2 are SGHAT and FQNNGV. The CDR3 runs 14 residues. DNA for the CDR3: TGTGCCAGCAGCTTATTGGGGGGTGCCGGGGAGCTGTTTTTT. The encoded protein is CASSLLGGAGELFF. The complete variable domain, with remaining parts taken from reference TRBV11-2 and TRBJ2-2, reads EAGVAQSPRYKIIEKRQSVAFWCNPISGHATLYWYQQILGQGPKLLIQFQNNGVVDDSQLPKDRFSAERLKGVDSTLKIQPAKLEDSAVYLCASSLLGGAGELFFGEGSRLTVL.

The DNA for the CDR3 is TGTGCCAGCAGCTTAAATCAGGTCGGGGAGCTGTTTTTT. Amino acids: CASSLNQVGELFF. V usage is TRBV7-6 and J usage is TRBJ2-2; D is undetermined. Germline lookup yields CDR1 SGHVS and CDR2 FNYEAQ. There are 13 residues in the CDR3. V dropped 2 bases and J dropped 7 bases, with 8 bases sitting between them.

The gene calls are TRBV6-5 and TRBJ2-7; 7 bases match TRBD1. J was trimmed by 5 bases and V by 2 bases; bases with no gene match: 6. Per germline, CDR1 MNHEY and CDR2 SVGAGI. The CDR3 totals 14 residues. For the CDR3, the DNA is TGTGCCAGCAGTTACATACAGGGGAGCCACGAGCAGTACTTC. Translated, it gives CASSYIQGSHEQYF.

This clonotype has only a few counts. The chain employs TRBV11-2 and TRBJ2-7, with 11 bases lining up with TRBD2. CDR3 size: 14 residues. Germline-derived CDR1 and CDR2 are SGHAT and FQNNGV. With V trimmed by 6 bases and J by 4 bases, 5 bases remained unmatched. The CDR3 bases are TGTGCCAGCAGTAATCTAGCGGGGGGTTACGAGCAGTACTTC. Amino acid sequence: CASSNLAGGYEQYF.